The sample holds a few counts of the clone carrying this TCR beta chain. The antigen is undetermined. This record comes from a study of T cells in Graves' hyperthyroidism and ophthalmopathy. The V and J ends lost 2 bases and 0 bases, in that order; junction bases with no gene match: 16. CDR3 length: 21 amino acids. Study-wide results and caveats: Model output signaled ophthalmopathy a median around 5.9 months ahead of onset.

Amplified TCR beta CDR3 regions came from RNA transcripts. The primer set for the first-round RT-PCR of the TCR CDR3 was HTBI. TCRdb fed the multiplex PCR reads into MiXCR, producing one record per CDR3 protein. The data show under 400,000 distinct CDR3 sequences, roughly 25% seen once. No ophthalmopathy progression within 18 months constituted stable Graves' hyperthyroidism. The diagnostic basis comprised clinical symptoms, serum thyroxine and TRAb, thyroid ultrasound and orbital computed tomography. The TCR sequence derives from a man between 50 and 59 years old with Graves' hyperthyroidism. The genes are TRBV12-3 or TRBV12-4 and TRBJ2-6, with 7 bases matching TRBD1. Input material: blood. Written as DNA, the CDR3 is TGTGCCAGCAGTTTAATCCCAGTCCTTAGTCGACAGGGCTCTGGGGCCAACGTCCTGACTTTC. Translating gives CASSLIPVLSRQGSGANVLTF.